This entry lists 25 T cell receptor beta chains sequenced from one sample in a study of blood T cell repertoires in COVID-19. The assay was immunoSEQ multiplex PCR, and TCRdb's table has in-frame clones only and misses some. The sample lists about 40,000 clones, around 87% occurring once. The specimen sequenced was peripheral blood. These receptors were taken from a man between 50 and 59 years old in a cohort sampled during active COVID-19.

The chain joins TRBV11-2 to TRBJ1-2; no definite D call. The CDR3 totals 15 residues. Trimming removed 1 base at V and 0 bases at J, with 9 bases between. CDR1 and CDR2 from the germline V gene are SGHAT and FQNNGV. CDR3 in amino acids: CASSLGSTSNYGYTF. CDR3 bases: TGTGCCAGCAGCTTAGGTAGCACATCTAACTATGGCTACACCTTC.

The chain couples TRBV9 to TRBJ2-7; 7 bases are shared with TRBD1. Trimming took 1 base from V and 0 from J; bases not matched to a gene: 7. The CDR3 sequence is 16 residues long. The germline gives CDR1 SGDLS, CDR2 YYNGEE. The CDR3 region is CASSVNFRDSSYEQYF. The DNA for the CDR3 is TGTGCCAGCAGCGTAAACTTCAGGGACAGCTCCTACGAGCAGTACTTC.

DNA of the CDR3: TGTGCCAGCAGCTTAGGGGGGGGGTACACAGATACGCAGTATTTT. Its translation: CASSLGGGYTDTQYF. The chain carries TRBV11-3 and TRBJ2-3; 7 nucleotides agree with TRBD2. The J segment lost 2 bases and the V segment lost 1 base, leaving 3 bases of the junction unmatched. The germline V gene has CDR1 SGHNT and CDR2 YENEEA. This CDR3 is built from 15 residues.

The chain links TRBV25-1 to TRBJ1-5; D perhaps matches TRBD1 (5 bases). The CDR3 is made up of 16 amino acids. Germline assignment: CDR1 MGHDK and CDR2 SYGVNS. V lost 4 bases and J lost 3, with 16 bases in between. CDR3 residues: CASSVSGAADNQPQHF. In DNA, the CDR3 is TGTGCCAGCAGTGTAAGTGGGGCAGCAGACAATCAGCCCCAGCATTTT.

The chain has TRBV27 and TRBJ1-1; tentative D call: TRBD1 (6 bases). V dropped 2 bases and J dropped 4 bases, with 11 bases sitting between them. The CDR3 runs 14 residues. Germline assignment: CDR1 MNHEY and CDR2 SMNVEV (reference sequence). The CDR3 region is CASSLDGQTTEAFF. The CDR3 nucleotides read TGTGCCAGCAGTTTAGATGGACAGACCACTGAAGCTTTCTTT.

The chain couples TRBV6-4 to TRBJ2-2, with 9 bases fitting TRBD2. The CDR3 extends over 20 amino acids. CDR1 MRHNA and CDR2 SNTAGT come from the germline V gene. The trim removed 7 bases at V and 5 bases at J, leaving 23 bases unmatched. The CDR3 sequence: CASIALLTPVQREVTGELFF. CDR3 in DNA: TGTGCCAGCATAGCGCTTCTCACGCCAGTGCAGCGGGAGGTAACCGGGGAGCTGTTTTTT.

For the CDR3, the DNA is TGTGCCAGCAGTTACGTGAGGGAGGGGGCCGGGGAGCTGTTTTTT. The encoded protein is CASSYVREGAGELFF. V is TRBV6-2 or TRBV6-3 and J is TRBJ2-2; D is perhaps TRBD2 (7 bases). CDR3 length equals 15 residues. Trimming left V 2 bases short and J 6 bases short, with 13 bases between. The V gene's germline CDR1 is MNHEY and CDR2 SVGEGT.

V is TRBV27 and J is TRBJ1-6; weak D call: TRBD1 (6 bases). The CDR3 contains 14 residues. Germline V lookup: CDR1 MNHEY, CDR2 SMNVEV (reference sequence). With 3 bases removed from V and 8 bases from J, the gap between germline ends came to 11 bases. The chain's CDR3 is CASSFTGQHSPLHF. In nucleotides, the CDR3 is TGTGCCAGCAGTTTCACAGGGCAACATTCACCCCTCCACTTT.

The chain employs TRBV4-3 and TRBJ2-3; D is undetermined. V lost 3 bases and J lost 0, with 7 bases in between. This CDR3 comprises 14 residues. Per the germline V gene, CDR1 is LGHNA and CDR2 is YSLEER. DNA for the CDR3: TGCGCCAGCAGCCAGGAGACTAGCACAGATACGCAGTATTTT. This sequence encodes CASSQETSTDTQYF.

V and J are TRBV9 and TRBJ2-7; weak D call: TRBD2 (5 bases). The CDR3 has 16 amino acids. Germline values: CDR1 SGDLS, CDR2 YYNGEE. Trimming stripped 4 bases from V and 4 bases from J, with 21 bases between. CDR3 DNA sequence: TGTGCCAGCAGCCATGGACTTTCAGCGGTCTCATACGAGCAGTACTTC. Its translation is CASSHGLSAVSYEQYF.

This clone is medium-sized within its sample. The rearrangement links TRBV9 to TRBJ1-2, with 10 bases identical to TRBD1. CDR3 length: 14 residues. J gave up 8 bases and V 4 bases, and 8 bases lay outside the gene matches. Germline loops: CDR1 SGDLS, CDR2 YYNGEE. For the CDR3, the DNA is TGTGCCAGCAGCTGGGACAGGGGATTGGGAGGCTACACCTTC. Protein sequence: CASSWDRGLGGYTF.

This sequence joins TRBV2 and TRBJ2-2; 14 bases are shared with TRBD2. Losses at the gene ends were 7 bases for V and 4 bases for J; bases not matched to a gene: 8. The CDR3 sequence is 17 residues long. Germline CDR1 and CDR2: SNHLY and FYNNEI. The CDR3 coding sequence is TGTGCCAGCAAGGCTGGACTAGCGGGGGGCCGCACCGGGGAGCTGTTTTTT. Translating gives CASKAGLAGGRTGELFF.

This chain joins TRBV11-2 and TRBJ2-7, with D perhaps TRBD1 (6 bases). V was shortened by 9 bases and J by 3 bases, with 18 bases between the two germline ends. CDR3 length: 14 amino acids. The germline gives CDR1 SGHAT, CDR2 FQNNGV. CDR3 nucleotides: TGTGCCAGTCTACAGGGTGGGGCCCGCTACGAGCAGTACTTC. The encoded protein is CASLQGGARYEQYF.

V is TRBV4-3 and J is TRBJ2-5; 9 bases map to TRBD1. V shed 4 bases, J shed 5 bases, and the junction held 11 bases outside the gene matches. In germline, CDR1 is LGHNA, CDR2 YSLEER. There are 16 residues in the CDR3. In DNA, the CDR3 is TGCGCCAGCAGCCCGGCTCGGGGACAGGGTTCCGAGACCCAGTACTTC. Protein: CASSPARGQGSETQYF.

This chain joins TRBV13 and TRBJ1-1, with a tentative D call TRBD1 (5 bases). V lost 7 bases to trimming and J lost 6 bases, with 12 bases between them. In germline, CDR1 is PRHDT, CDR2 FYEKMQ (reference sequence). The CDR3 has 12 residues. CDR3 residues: CASTGRGPEAFF. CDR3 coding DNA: TGTGCCAGCACCGGAAGGGGTCCTGAAGCTTTCTTT.

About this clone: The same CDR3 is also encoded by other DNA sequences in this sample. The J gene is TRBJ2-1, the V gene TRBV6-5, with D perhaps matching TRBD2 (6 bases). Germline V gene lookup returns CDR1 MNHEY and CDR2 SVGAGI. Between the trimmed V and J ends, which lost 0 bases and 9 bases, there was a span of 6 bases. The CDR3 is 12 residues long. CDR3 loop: CASSYSRGEQFF. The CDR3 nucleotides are TGTGCCAGCAGTTACTCGCGGGGTGAGCAGTTCTTC.

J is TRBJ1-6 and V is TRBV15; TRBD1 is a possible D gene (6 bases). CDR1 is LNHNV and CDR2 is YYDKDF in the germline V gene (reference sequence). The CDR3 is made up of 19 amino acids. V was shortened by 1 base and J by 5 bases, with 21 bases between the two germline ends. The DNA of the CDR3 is TGTGCCACCAGCAGAGGACCTCGCCAGGGGCTCGCCGATAATTCACCCCTCCACTTT. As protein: CATSRGPRQGLADNSPLHF.

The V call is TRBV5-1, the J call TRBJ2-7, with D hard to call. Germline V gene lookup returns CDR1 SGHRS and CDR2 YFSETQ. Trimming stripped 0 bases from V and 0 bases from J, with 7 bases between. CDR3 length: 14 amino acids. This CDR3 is CASSLGLSSYEQYF. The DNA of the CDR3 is TGCGCCAGCAGCTTGGGACTCAGCTCCTACGAGCAGTACTTC.

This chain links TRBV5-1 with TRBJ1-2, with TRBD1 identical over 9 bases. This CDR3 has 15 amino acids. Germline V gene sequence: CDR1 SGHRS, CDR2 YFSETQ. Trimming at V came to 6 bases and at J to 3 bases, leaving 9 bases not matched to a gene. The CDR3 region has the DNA TGCGCCAGCACAATAGGGACAGGGCTAGACTATGGCTACACCTTC. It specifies CASTIGTGLDYGYTF.

CDR3 sequence reads: CASSSNPGTDTDTQYF. In nucleotides, the CDR3 is TGCGCCAGCTCGAGTAACCCGGGGACAGACACAGATACGCAGTATTTT. This chain uses TRBV5-1 with TRBJ2-3; 7 bases are shared with TRBD1. V gave up 7 bases and J gave up 2 bases; unmatched junction bases: 13. CDR3 length: 16 amino acids. Per the germline V gene, CDR1 is SGHRS and CDR2 is YFSETQ.

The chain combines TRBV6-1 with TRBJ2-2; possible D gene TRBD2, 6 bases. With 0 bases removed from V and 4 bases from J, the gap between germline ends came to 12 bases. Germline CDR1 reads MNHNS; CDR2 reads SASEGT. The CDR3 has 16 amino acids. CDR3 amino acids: CASSEALEGSTGELFF. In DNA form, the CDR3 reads TGTGCCAGCAGTGAAGCGTTGGAGGGTTCCACCGGGGAGCTGTTTTTT.

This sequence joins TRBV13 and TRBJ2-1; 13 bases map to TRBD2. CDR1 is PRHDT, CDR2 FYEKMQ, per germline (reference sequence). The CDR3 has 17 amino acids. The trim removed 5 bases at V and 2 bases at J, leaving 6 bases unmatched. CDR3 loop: CASSPDGLAGAYNEQFF. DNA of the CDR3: TGTGCCAGCAGCCCGGACGGACTAGCGGGAGCCTACAATGAGCAGTTCTTC.

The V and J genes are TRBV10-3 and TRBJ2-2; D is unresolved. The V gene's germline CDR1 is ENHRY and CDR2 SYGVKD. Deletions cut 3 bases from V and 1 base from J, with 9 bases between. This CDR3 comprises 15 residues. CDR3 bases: TGTGCCATCAGTGACGAACACCGGAACACCGGGGAGCTGTTTTTT. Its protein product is CAISDEHRNTGELFF.

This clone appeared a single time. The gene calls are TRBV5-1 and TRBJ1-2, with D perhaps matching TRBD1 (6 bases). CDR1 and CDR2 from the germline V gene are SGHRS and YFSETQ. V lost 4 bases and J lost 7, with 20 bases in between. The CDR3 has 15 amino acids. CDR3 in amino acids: CASSPATGLPSGYTF. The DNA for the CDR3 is TGCGCCAGCAGCCCGGCGACAGGCCTGCCCTCTGGCTACACCTTC.

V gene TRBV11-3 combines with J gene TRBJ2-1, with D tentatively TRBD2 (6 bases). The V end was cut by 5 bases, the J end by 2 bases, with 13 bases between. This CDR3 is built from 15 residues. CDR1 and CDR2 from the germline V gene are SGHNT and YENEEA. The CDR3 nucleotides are TGTGCCAGCAGCCCCTGGGGAGGCGCCTACAATGAGCAGTTCTTC. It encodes CASSPWGGAYNEQFF.